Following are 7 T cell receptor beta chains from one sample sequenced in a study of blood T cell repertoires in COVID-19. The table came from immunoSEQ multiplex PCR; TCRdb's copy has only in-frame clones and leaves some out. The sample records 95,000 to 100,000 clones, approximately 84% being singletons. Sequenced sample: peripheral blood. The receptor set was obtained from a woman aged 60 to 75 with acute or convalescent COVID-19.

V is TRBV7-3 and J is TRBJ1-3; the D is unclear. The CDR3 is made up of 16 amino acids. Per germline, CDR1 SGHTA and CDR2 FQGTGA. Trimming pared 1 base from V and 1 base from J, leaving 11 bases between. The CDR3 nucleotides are TGTGCCAGCAGCTTAAACGCTCGGGGTTCTGGAAACACCATATATTTT. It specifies CASSLNARGSGNTIYF.

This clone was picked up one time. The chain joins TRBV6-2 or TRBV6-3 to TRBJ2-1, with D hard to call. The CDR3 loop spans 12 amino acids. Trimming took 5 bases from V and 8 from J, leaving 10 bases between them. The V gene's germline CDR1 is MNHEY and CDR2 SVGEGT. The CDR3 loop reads CASSTYSDEQFF. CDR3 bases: TGTGCCAGCAGTACATATTCCGATGAGCAGTTCTTC.

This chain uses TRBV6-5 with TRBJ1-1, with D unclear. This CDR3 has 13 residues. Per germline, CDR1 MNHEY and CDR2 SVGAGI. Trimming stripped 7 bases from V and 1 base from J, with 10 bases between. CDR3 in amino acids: CASTTVENTEAFF. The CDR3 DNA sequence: TGTGCCAGCACCACGGTAGAGAACACTGAAGCTTTCTTT.

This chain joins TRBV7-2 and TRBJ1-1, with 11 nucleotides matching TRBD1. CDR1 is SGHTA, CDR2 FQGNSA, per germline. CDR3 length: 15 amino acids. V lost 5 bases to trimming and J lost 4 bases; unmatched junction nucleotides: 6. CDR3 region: CASSAQGQGGTEAFF. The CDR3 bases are TGTGCCAGCAGCGCTCAGGGACAGGGGGGCACTGAAGCTTTCTTT.

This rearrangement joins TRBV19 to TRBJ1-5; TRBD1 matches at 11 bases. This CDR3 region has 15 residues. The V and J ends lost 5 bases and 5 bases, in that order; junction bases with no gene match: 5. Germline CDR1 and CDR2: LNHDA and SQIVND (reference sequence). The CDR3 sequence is CASSDGQGAYQPQHF. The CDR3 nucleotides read TGTGCCAGTAGTGACGGACAGGGGGCTTATCAGCCCCAGCATTTT.

CDR3 loop: CASSHRGDTEAFF. CDR3 DNA sequence: TGTGCCAGCAGTCATCGGGGGGACACTGAAGCTTTCTTT. The chain has TRBV6-5 and TRBJ1-1; weak D call: TRBD1 (5 bases). The CDR3 loop spans 13 amino acids. From germline, CDR1 is MNHEY and CDR2 SVGAGI. Trimming stripped 5 bases from V and 3 bases from J, with 10 bases between.

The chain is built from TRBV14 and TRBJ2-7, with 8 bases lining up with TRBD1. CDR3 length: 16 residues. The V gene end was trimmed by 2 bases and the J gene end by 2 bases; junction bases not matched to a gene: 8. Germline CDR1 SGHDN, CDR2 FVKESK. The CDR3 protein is CASSQTRGQGAYEQYF. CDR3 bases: TGTGCCAGCAGCCAAACACGAGGACAGGGTGCCTACGAGCAGTACTTC.